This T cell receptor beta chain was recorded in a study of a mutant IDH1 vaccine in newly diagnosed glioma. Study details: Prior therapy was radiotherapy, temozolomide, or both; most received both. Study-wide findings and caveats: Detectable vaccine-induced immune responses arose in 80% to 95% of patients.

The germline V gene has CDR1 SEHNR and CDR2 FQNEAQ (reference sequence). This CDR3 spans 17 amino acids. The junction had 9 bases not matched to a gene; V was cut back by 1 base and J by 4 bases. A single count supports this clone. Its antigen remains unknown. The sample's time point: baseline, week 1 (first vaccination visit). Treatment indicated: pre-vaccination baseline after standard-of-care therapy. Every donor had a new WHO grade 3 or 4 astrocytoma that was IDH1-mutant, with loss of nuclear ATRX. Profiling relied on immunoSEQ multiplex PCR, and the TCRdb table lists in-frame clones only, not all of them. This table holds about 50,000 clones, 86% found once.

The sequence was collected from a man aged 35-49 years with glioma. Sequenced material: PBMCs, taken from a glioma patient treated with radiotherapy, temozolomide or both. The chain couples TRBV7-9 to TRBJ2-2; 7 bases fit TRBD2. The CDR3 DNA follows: TGTGCCAGCAGCTTAGATCGCGGGGAGGGTAGCACCGGGGAGCTGTTTTTT. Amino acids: CASSLDRGEGSTGELFF.